These 22 T cell receptor beta chains came from one sample sequenced in a study of metastatic and nonmetastatic thyroid tumors. No treatment had been given to any patient before thyroid surgery. TCRdb reanalyzed the PCR reads with MiXCR. This repertoire shows about 16,000 clones, approximately 13% found once; its top ten account for roughly 15%. The sample taken for sequencing was tumor tissue. Receptor source: a female donor with papillary thyroid cancer or a benign thyroid nodule (not recorded which). Some clones in this sample may be carry-over from other donors' samples.

V and J are TRBV20-1 and TRBJ2-2, with D maybe TRBD2 (6 bases). V lost 3 bases and J lost 4, with 12 bases in between. Germline CDR1 reads DFQATT; CDR2 reads SNEGSKA (reference sequence). This CDR3 region has 14 residues. In nucleotides, the CDR3 is TGCAGTGCTAGGGGGAGGCAAAGCACCGGGGAGCTGTTTTTT. It translates to CSARGRQSTGELFF.

This clone was seen repeatedly, ten times or more. At the DNA level, this CDR3 is encoded by other sequences in the same sample as well. The chain carries TRBV19 and TRBJ2-5; no clear D gene. Trimming cost V 2 bases and J 1 base, with 5 bases left between them. CDR1 is LNHDA, CDR2 SQIVND, per germline (reference sequence). The CDR3 sequence is 13 residues long. This CDR3 reads CASSIHGQETQYF. The CDR3 region has the DNA TGTGCCAGTAGTATACACGGCCAAGAGACCCAGTACTTC.

This clone has a count of ten or more. The CDR3 here is CATTTGGQETQYF. The DNA of the CDR3 is TGTGCCACCACCACAGGGGGCCAAGAGACCCAGTACTTC. The chain is built from TRBV15 and TRBJ2-5; TRBD1 matches at 8 bases. Unmatched junction bases numbered 2, after V lost 7 bases and J lost 1 base. CDR1 LNHNV and CDR2 YYDKDF come from the germline V gene (reference sequence). CDR3 length: 13 amino acids. Full variable domain (missing parts from reference TRBV15 and TRBJ2-5): DAMVIQNPRYQVTQFGKPVTLSCSQTLNHNVMYWYQQKSSQAPKLLFHYYDKDFNNEADTPDNFQSRRPNTSFCFLDIRSPGLGDTAMYLCATTTGGQETQYFGPGTRLLVL.

This clone was counted at least ten times. This sequence joins TRBV5-1 and TRBJ2-5; D might be TRBD2 (6 bases). Germline V gene lookup returns CDR1 SGHRS and CDR2 YFSETQ. The CDR3 consists of 14 residues. V lost 0 bases to trimming and J lost 4 bases, with 10 bases between them. This CDR3 is CASSLGGVRETQYF. For the CDR3, the DNA is TGCGCCAGCAGCTTGGGGGGGGTAAGAGAGACCCAGTACTTC.

The genes are TRBV11-2 and TRBJ2-3, with 10 positions matching TRBD2. Germline V gene data show CDR1 as SGHAT and CDR2 as FQNNGV. With 1 base clipped from V and 9 bases from J, the junction kept 7 bases outside the gene matches. CDR3 length: 15 amino acids. CDR3 sequence reads: CASSLGTSGDRTQYF. The DNA for the CDR3 is TGTGCCAGCAGCTTAGGGACTAGCGGTGATCGAACGCAGTATTTT.

The CDR3 DNA follows: TGCGCCAGCAGCTGGGACGGCGCTGCTGCTGGCTACACCTTC. It is translated as CASSWDGAAAGYTF. V usage is TRBV5-1 and J usage is TRBJ1-2; D perhaps matches TRBD1 (5 bases). This CDR3 spans 14 amino acids. The germline CDR1 and CDR2 sequences are SGHRS and YFSETQ. V was shortened by 3 bases and J by 7 bases, with 16 bases between the two germline ends.

This clone has only a few counts. The chain uses TRBV28 and TRBJ1-2; D not resolved. CDR3 length: 12 amino acids. V gave up 3 bases and J gave up 5 bases, with 7 bases separating them. Germline V gene lookup returns CDR1 MDHEN and CDR2 SYDVKM. The CDR3 is CASSFQKYGYTF. The CDR3 DNA sequence: TGTGCCAGCAGTTTCCAAAAATATGGCTACACCTTC.

J is TRBJ2-3 and V is TRBV9, with a tentative D call TRBD1 (6 bases). V lost 4 bases and J lost 6, with 12 bases in between. Germline CDR1 reads SGDLS; CDR2 reads YYNGEE. The CDR3 runs to 13 residues. CDR3 sequence: CASSKTGMDTQYF. The CDR3, as DNA: TGTGCCAGCAGCAAAACAGGGATGGATACGCAGTATTTT.

At least ten counts were recorded for this clone. This chain uses TRBV6-1 with TRBJ1-4, with 8 nucleotides matching TRBD1. The junction had 4 bases not matched to a gene; V was cut back by 5 bases and J by 5 bases. This CDR3 is 14 amino acids long. CDR1 is MNHNS, CDR2 SASEGT, per germline. CDR3 bases: TGTGCCAGCAGTCCCGGGACAGGAAATGAAAAACTGTTTTTT. It codes for CASSPGTGNEKLFF.

The table lists this clone with many counts. The rearrangement joins TRBV6-1 to TRBJ2-2; D may match TRBD1 or TRBD2 (6 bases each). CDR1 MNHNS and CDR2 SASEGT come from the germline V gene. This CDR3 is built from 14 residues. Between the trimmed V and J ends, which lost 6 bases and 1 base, there was a span of 9 bases. CDR3 in amino acids: CASREGQNTGELFF. In DNA, the CDR3 is TGTGCCAGCAGGGAGGGACAGAACACCGGGGAGCTGTTTTTT.

The sample holds many counts of this clone. This chain uses TRBV29-1 with TRBJ1-2; perhaps TRBD1 as D (6 bases). This CDR3 contains 14 residues. Trimming stripped 6 bases from V and 2 bases from J, with 16 bases between. From germline, CDR1 is SQVTM and CDR2 ANQGSEA. The CDR3, as DNA: TGCAGCGTGGGGACTTGGCAGGGGAACTATGGCTACACCTTC. Amino acid sequence: CSVGTWQGNYGYTF.

This clone has at least ten counts. The chain recombines TRBV2 with TRBJ2-3; D is possibly TRBD1 or TRBD2 (5 bases each). V shed 3 bases and J shed 9 bases, with 16 bases lying between them. Germline V gives CDR1 SNHLY, CDR2 FYNNEI. This CDR3 has 14 residues. The CDR3 DNA reads as TGTGCCAGCAGTGAGTCTCAGGGAGAACAAACGCAGTATTTT. Its translation is CASSESQGEQTQYF.

In its sample, this clone was seen many times. The gene calls are TRBV2 and TRBJ2-5; D not resolved. This CDR3 is 14 amino acids long. Trimming stripped 6 bases from V and 4 bases from J, with 15 bases between. The V gene's germline CDR1 is SNHLY and CDR2 FYNNEI. The CDR3 DNA reads as TGTGCCAGCAGCCTCGGTAGCCTGGGAGAGACCCAGTACTTC. This sequence encodes CASSLGSLGETQYF.

This clone was recorded at least ten times. The genes are TRBV12-3 or TRBV12-4 and TRBJ1-5; D gene ambiguous. The V end lost 6 bases, the J end lost 0 bases, and 6 bases lay between the germline ends. This CDR3 is built from 13 residues. In DNA form, the CDR3 reads TGTGCCAGCAGGGACGGTAGCAATCAGCCCCAGCATTTT. Translated: CASRDGSNQPQHF.

V gene TRBV12-5 combines with J gene TRBJ2-1; no reliable D call. This CDR3 has 11 amino acids. Germline CDR1 and CDR2: LGHNT and FRNRAP. V was pared by 8 bases and J by 8 bases, with 10 bases between. The CDR3 protein is CASCSLDEQFF. In nucleotides, the CDR3 is TGTGCTAGTTGTTCTCTCGATGAGCAGTTCTTC.

This clone was seen a few times. An end of the junction differs from the germline gene, which may be a read error. The rearrangement uses TRBV20-1 and TRBJ1-1; TRBD1 is a possible D gene (5 bases). Per germline, CDR1 DFQATT and CDR2 SNEGSKA (reference sequence). CDR3 length: 13 amino acids. CDR3 amino acids: CSARRDADTKAFF. The CDR3 region has the DNA TGCAGTGCTAGAAGGGATGCGGACACTAAAGCTTTCTTT.

The chain couples TRBV18 to TRBJ2-7; D gene ambiguous. The CDR3 consists of 13 residues. Germline loops: CDR1 KGHSH, CDR2 LQKENI. The V end was cut by 2 bases, the J end by 2 bases, with 7 bases between. CDR3 loop: CASSPDGTYEQYV. CDR3 sequence (DNA): TGTGCCAGCTCACCAGACGGAACCTACGAGCAGTACGTC.

This clone is classed as medium-sized. This chain connects TRBV2 to TRBJ2-7; 7 bases line up with TRBD2. The V segment lost 6 bases and the J segment 3 bases; nucleotides outside the gene matches: 11. This CDR3 has 15 amino acids. Per germline, CDR1 SNHLY and CDR2 FYNNEI. CDR3 coding DNA: TGTGCCAGCAGGCCAGGACTAGTGCGGGGCTACGAGCAGTACTTC. This codes for CASRPGLVRGYEQYF.

This clone was found many times. The chain links TRBV29-1 to TRBJ1-1; the match to TRBD1 covers 10 bases. Germline lookup yields CDR1 SQVTM and CDR2 ANQGSEA. The CDR3 is 11 amino acids. V lost 7 bases to trimming and J lost 9 bases; unmatched junction nucleotides: 5. CDR3 residues: CSAGTGEQAFF. The CDR3, as DNA: TGCAGCGCGGGGACAGGGGAACAAGCTTTCTTT.

This clone was counted many times. V is TRBV6-1 and J is TRBJ1-4; no reliable D call. The CDR3 length is 13 residues. In germline, CDR1 is MNHNS, CDR2 SASEGT. The V end lost 6 bases, the J end lost 8 bases, and 13 bases lay between the germline ends. The CDR3 DNA is TGTGCCAGCAGGAGAGTCCAGACAGAAAAACTGTTTTTT. It is translated as CASRRVQTEKLFF.

This clone has at least ten counts. This sequence joins TRBV15 and TRBJ2-7; D is uncertain. V lost 0 bases and J lost 6, with 6 bases in between. The CDR3 contains 12 residues. The germline gives CDR1 LNHNV, CDR2 YYDKDF (reference sequence). The CDR3, as DNA: TGTGCCACCAGCAGAGATGAGACCGAGCAGTACTTC. Translation gives CATSRDETEQYF.

This clone appeared a few times. The CDR3 here is CASSLGGFSGNTIYF. The CDR3 DNA reads as TGTGCCAGCAGTTTAGGCGGGTTCTCTGGAAACACCATATATTTT. The chain combines TRBV12-3 or TRBV12-4 with TRBJ1-3; D is unresolved. V was shortened by 1 base and J by 0 bases, with 7 bases between the two germline ends. This CDR3 contains 15 residues.